The 10 T cell receptor beta chains given below trace back to one sample, sequenced in a study of Graves' ophthalmopathy and Graves' hyperthyroidism. Using RNA transcripts, the TCR beta CDR3 regions were amplified. RT-PCR was first run with HTBI primers, then multiplex PCR in a second round. TCRdb ran MiXCR on the multiplex PCR reads and lists one entry per CDR3 protein. In the table there are about 370,000 distinct CDR3 sequences, about 18% of which are singletons. The sequenced material came from peripheral blood. All receptors come from a woman aged 18 to 35 with Graves' ophthalmopathy.

On this clonotype itself: This may come from a read error, since a much larger clone is one base off. The chain employs TRBV19 and TRBJ1-5; D gene ambiguous. The CDR3 has 14 residues. In germline, CDR1 is LNHDA, CDR2 SQIVND (reference sequence). DNA for the CDR3: TGTGCCAGTAGTCTTAGACCTGGAAATCATCCCCAGCATTTT. It is translated as CASSLRPGNHPQHF. The full variable domain, in which reference TRBV19 and TRBJ1-5 provide the parts outside the CDR3, is DGGITQSPKYLFRKEGQNVTLSCEQNLNHDAMYWYRQDPGQGLRLIYYSQIVNDFQKGDIAEGYSVSREKKESFPLTVTSAQKNPTAFYLCASSLRPGNHPQHFGDGTRLSIL.

Only one count was recorded for this clonotype. V is TRBV6-2 or TRBV6-3 and J is TRBJ2-5, with 9 bases matching TRBD2. Germline V gene lookup returns CDR1 MNHEY and CDR2 SVGEGT. There are 15 residues in the CDR3. J was trimmed by 1 base and V by 6 bases; bases with no gene match: 6. The CDR3 bases are TGTGCCAGCAGCCTCTTAGCGGGAGTCCAAGAGACCCAGTACTTC. As protein: CASSLLAGVQETQYF.

The sample holds many counts of this clonotype. The chain is built from TRBV11-2 and TRBJ1-1; D possibly corresponds to TRBD1 (5 bases). The CDR3 spans 17 residues. CDR1 is SGHAT, CDR2 FQNNGV, per germline. Between the trimmed V and J ends, which lost 1 base and 0 bases, there was a span of 15 bases. Here the CDR3 reads CASSLGLPGRMNTEAFF. CDR3 in DNA: TGTGCCAGCAGCTTAGGTCTTCCGGGACGGATGAACACTGAAGCTTTCTTT.

This clonotype occurred many times. The chain uses TRBV6-5 and TRBJ1-2; the D gene is possibly TRBD1 (5 bases). The germline V gene has CDR1 MNHEY and CDR2 SVGAGI. The CDR3 totals 17 residues. V lost 2 bases and J lost 1, with 17 bases in between. DNA of the CDR3: TGTGCCAGCAGTTACGCGACAGTTCTCCTTCTTAACTATGGCTACACCTTC. Translating gives CASSYATVLLLNYGYTF.

The table lists this clonotype with a few counts. The chain is built from TRBV12-3 or TRBV12-4 and TRBJ1-1; D call uncertain. Deletions cut 3 bases from V and 6 bases from J, with 17 bases between. The length of the CDR3 is 15 residues. CDR3 nucleotide sequence: TGTGCCAGCAGTTTGAGATCGGGGTTTACGGCTGAAGCTTTCTTT. This gives the protein CASSLRSGFTAEAFF.

In DNA, the CDR3 is TGTGCCAGCAGCTCAGGGGTCCGGGGCACCGTGGAGACCCAGTACTTC. The encoded protein is CASSSGVRGTVETQYF. V gene TRBV11-2 combines with J gene TRBJ2-5; possibly TRBD1 for D (6 bases). The CDR3 consists of 16 residues. Trimming stripped 4 bases from V and 5 bases from J, with 20 bases between. Germline lookup yields CDR1 SGHAT and CDR2 FQNNGV.

This clonotype has at least ten counts. This chain links TRBV5-1 with TRBJ1-2; D is ambiguous. The CDR3 covers 14 residues. CDR1 and CDR2 (germline): SGHRS, YFSETQ. V gave up 0 bases and J gave up 4 bases, with 10 bases separating them. CDR3 sequence: CASSLDRISYGYTF. The DNA for the CDR3 is TGCGCCAGCAGCTTGGACAGAATCTCCTATGGCTACACCTTC. The full variable domain, rest sourced from reference TRBV5-1 and TRBJ1-2, is KAGVTQTPRYLIKTRGQQVTLSCSPISGHRSVSWYQQTPGQGLQFLFEYFSETQRNKGNFPGRFSGRQFSNSRSEMNVSTLELGDSALYLCASSLDRISYGYTFGSGTRLTVV.

The chain employs TRBV6-2 or TRBV6-3 and TRBJ1-5; TRBD1 agrees at 8 bases. The germline V gene has CDR1 MNHEY and CDR2 SVGEGT. The trim removed 8 bases at V and 6 bases at J, leaving 12 bases unmatched. The CDR3 spans 15 residues. The CDR3 reads CASGPQGAMGQPQHF. The DNA for the CDR3 is TGTGCCAGCGGACCTCAGGGGGCTATGGGTCAGCCCCAGCATTTT.

Notes on this clonotype: A junction boundary mismatches the germline segment, possibly from a read error. The J gene is TRBJ1-2, the V gene TRBV27; 7 bases are shared with TRBD1. The CDR3 has 15 amino acids. Germline assignment: CDR1 MNHEY and CDR2 SMNVEV (reference sequence). CDR3: CAGSPNGQVVGGYTF. CDR3 nucleotide sequence: TGTGCCGGCAGTCCGAACGGACAGGTTGTGGGTGGCTACACCTTC.

This chain links TRBV6-1 with TRBJ2-2; TRBD1 agrees at 8 bases. Germline CDR1 reads MNHNS; CDR2 reads SASEGT. The CDR3 loop spans 13 amino acids. V lost 6 bases, J lost 4 bases, and 1 base stayed unmatched. The CDR3 loop reads CASRQGVTGELFF. The CDR3 bases are TGTGCCAGCAGACAGGGGGTCACCGGGGAGCTGTTTTTT.